The clone carrying this TCR beta chain was seen only a few times. Its antigen is as yet unknown. The investigators amplified TCR beta CDR3 regions from RNA transcripts. An initial round of RT-PCR targeting the TCR CDR3 relied on the HTBI primer set. One entry per CDR3 protein, called by TCRdb with MiXCR from the multiplex PCR reads. The table includes about 350,000 distinct CDR3 sequences, around 13% detected once. This sample is part of a study of T cells in Graves' hyperthyroidism and ophthalmopathy. Study outcomes and limitations: Through a model of 13 V-J features, ophthalmopathy was separated from stable hyperthyroidism.

The length of the CDR3 is 12 residues. The germline V and J ends were trimmed by 4 bases and 12 bases, with 14 bases remaining between them. The germline V gene has CDR1 SGHDT and CDR2 YYEEEE. The chain joins TRBV5-6 to TRBJ2-1; D gene ambiguous. Sequencing was performed on blood. This TCR was recovered from a woman in her thirties with Graves' hyperthyroidism. The CDR3 here is CASSPDKVGQFF. In DNA form, the CDR3 reads TGTGCCAGCAGCCCCGACAAGGTTGGGCAGTTCTTC.